This is a list of T cell receptor beta chains from one sample in a study of blood T cell repertoires in COVID-19. Method: immunoSEQ multiplex PCR; TCRdb's copy keeps in-frame clones and lacks some. This sample has 150,000 or so clones; approximately 80% occur once, and the top ten carry roughly 13%. Material: PBMCs or T cells enriched from blood (not recorded which). The receptors shown here come from a woman aged 55-75 years who had recovered from COVID-19. The conserved cysteine and the conserved F or W are not part of the CDR3 here. Fields, in order: V gene, CDR3 protein.

V: TRBV10-3; CDR3: AISESTGLGYT
V: TRBV19; CDR3: ASSIRTGNSNQPQH
V: TRBV7-3; CDR3: ASSQTNQGRGTGELF
V: TRBV7-9; CDR3: ASSLTGETDTQY
V: TRBV5-1; CDR3: ASSWGLAGGEQF
V: TRBV7-9; CDR3: ASSLGQGTLDVYGYT
V: TRBV3-1/TRBV3-2; CDR3: ASSQGTSNEQF
V: TRBV20-1; CDR3: SASIGGGIASYT
V: TRBV24-1; CDR3: ATSEHTGITF
V: TRBV19; CDR3: ASGGVRDTEAF
V: TRBV10-3; CDR3: AISGTSGRNTGELF
V: TRBV3-1/TRBV3-2; CDR3: ASRLDRPEGKIQPQH
V: TRBV7-3; CDR3: ASSPGGQRVTDTQY
V: TRBV7-9; CDR3: ASSWTLAGLGDTQY
V: TRBV27; CDR3: ASRTGGVNSPLH
V: TRBV11-2; CDR3: ASSLAGGTIY
V: TRBV5-6; CDR3: ASSLFMMAETQY
V: TRBV6-5; CDR3: ASRRTTVAQETQY
V: TRBV25-1; CDR3: ASSEMEGSTEAF
V: TRBV7-8; CDR3: ASSLARTATNEKLF
V: TRBV10-3; CDR3: AITQAGPNTEAF
V: TRBV30; CDR3: AWSTGARGMNTEAF
V: TRBV7-8; CDR3: ASSRDREETQY
V: TRBV30; CDR3: AWSWGGTRETQY
V: TRBV18; CDR3: ASSPLGDTDTQY
V: TRBV27; CDR3: ASSLDPGLVGNEQF
V: TRBV16; CDR3: ASSQLERGYGYT
V: TRBV5-1; CDR3: ASSRTGTSGQETQY
V: TRBV30; CDR3: AWSVGQGDTGELF
V: TRBV2; CDR3: ASSTATGSSPLH
V: TRBV9; CDR3: ASSGIAGGSYEQY
V: TRBV6-5; CDR3: ASRPPGLAGATQY
V: TRBV3-1/TRBV3-2; CDR3: ASSQAQVNYGYT
V: TRBV11-2; CDR3: ASSLGGLTYEQY
V: TRBV2; CDR3: ASSAPRGKETQY
V: TRBV5-1; CDR3: ASSGTGVGEQY
V: TRBV7-3; CDR3: ASSLNTGGMETQY